These 18 T cell receptor beta chains share one sample of origin, sequenced in a study of OX40 agonist ivuxolimab in advanced cancers. Profiled with immunoSEQ multiplex PCR; TCRdb holds only in-frame clones, not every one. Of approximately 78,000 clones detected, around 90% appear once; the ten largest clones hold roughly 1%. Sequenced material: CD4+ or CD8+ T cells sorted from blood, taken in a trial of the OX40 agonist ivuxolimab. The receptors were sampled from an adult with an advanced solid tumor such as melanoma, head and neck, liver or kidney cancer.

This clone counts as medium-sized. The chain is built from TRBV11-3 and TRBJ1-2, with 10 bases lining up with TRBD1. CDR3 length equals 15 residues. Germline trimming cut 0 bases from V and 4 bases from J; bases unmatched to any gene: 2. CDR1 is SGHNT, CDR2 YENEEA, per germline. The CDR3 loop is CASSLEGQGTYGYTF. The CDR3 DNA sequence: TGTGCCAGCAGCTTAGAGGGACAGGGGACCTATGGCTACACCTTC.

CDR3 nucleotide sequence: TGTGCCAGCAGCTCACCACAAACCAAAGAGACCCAGTACTTC. Translating it yields CASSSPQTKETQYF. The chain is built from TRBV5-4 and TRBJ2-5; no definite D call. The CDR3 sequence is 14 residues long. Germline CDR1 and CDR2: SGHNT and YYREEE (reference sequence). With 3 bases removed from V and 3 bases from J, the gap between germline ends came to 12 bases.

The CDR3 DNA sequence: TGTGCCAGCAGTTTATCGGCTGCTGGCGCTTTCTTT. This sequence encodes CASSLSAAGAFF. The rearrangement uses TRBV28 and TRBJ1-1; D remains ambiguous. In germline, CDR1 is MDHEN, CDR2 SYDVKM. The length of the CDR3 is 12 residues. V lost 1 base and J lost 11, with 11 bases in between.

This chain joins TRBV11-2 and TRBJ2-3; D remains ambiguous. The CDR3 length is 11 residues. V lost 3 bases and J 5 bases, leaving 3 bases between the germline ends. Germline lookup yields CDR1 SGHAT and CDR2 FQNNGV. This CDR3 is CASSLIDTQYF. In DNA, the CDR3 is TGTGCCAGCAGCTTGATAGATACGCAGTATTTT.

The V gene is TRBV5-1, the J gene TRBJ1-1; TRBD1 might be the D (6 bases). Germline V gene sequence: CDR1 SGHRS, CDR2 YFSETQ. V was pared by 1 base and J by 1 base, with 8 bases between. The CDR3 has 14 amino acids. The DNA of the CDR3 is TGCGCCAGCAGCTTGCAGGGACAGAACACTGAAGCTTTCTTT. It specifies CASSLQGQNTEAFF.

V usage is TRBV11-2 and J usage is TRBJ2-1, with D perhaps TRBD1 (6 bases). Germline CDR1 reads SGHAT; CDR2 reads FQNNGV. V was trimmed by 2 bases and J by 3 bases, leaving 14 bases between them. CDR3 length equals 16 residues. The CDR3 coding sequence is TGTGCCAGCAGCTTACTAGGGTCAGGGGACTACAATGAGCAGTTCTTC. Protein sequence: CASSLLGSGDYNEQFF.

In the case of this clone: Within the sample, other DNA sequences also encode this same CDR3. This chain uses TRBV4-2 with TRBJ2-1; the D gene is possibly TRBD1 (5 bases). The V end lost 1 base, the J end lost 5 bases, and 21 bases lay between the germline ends. Germline lookup yields CDR1 LGHNA and CDR2 YNFKEQ. This CDR3 is 18 amino acids long. The CDR3 region has the DNA TGTGCCAGCAGCCAAGGACCCTTAGTTAGGGGCTTGGACAATGAGCAGTTCTTC. The encoded protein is CASSQGPLVRGLDNEQFF.

This chain uses TRBV7-8 with TRBJ1-2; 9 nucleotides align to TRBD1. This CDR3 region has 13 residues. The junction had 9 bases not matched to a gene; V was cut back by 10 bases and J by 6 bases. Germline V CDR1 and CDR2: SGHVS, FQNEAQ. The CDR3 DNA reads as TGTGCCAACGGTCGGGACAGGGAAGATGGCTACACCTTC. Residues: CANGRDREDGYTF.

The chain uses TRBV21-1 and TRBJ2-5. TRBV21-1 is a pseudogene. This CDR3 is 14 amino acids long. In DNA form, the CDR3 reads TGTGCCAGCAGCAAAGAGGCGAGGGGAGAGACCCAGTACTTC. This sequence encodes CASSKEARGETQYF.

This clone was found a few times. The chain links TRBV4-1 to TRBJ1-1; D unresolved. This CDR3 region has 13 residues. V lost 4 bases, J lost 1 base, and 7 bases lay in between. Looked up from germline, CDR1 is MGHRA and CDR2 is YSYEKL. The CDR3 nucleotides read TGCGCCAGCAGCCTTCAACGGAACACTGAAGCTTTCTTT. This sequence encodes CASSLQRNTEAFF.

The chain employs TRBV2 and TRBJ1-2, with 9 bases matching TRBD1. CDR3 length: 14 amino acids. CDR1 is SNHLY and CDR2 is FYNNEI in the germline V gene. The V gene end was trimmed by 8 bases and the J gene end by 2 bases; junction bases not matched to a gene: 6. CDR3 residues: CASVRDRVNYGYTF. CDR3 in DNA: TGTGCCAGCGTCCGGGACAGGGTCAACTATGGCTACACCTTC.

The chain joins TRBV30 to TRBJ1-1, with D uncertain. Germline CDR1 GTSNPN, CDR2 SVGIG (reference sequence). V gave up 4 bases and J gave up 5 bases, with 11 bases separating them. This CDR3 has 12 amino acids. CDR3 sequence (DNA): TGTGCCTGGACGGGCGTGGGAACTGAAGCTTTCTTT. It specifies CAWTGVGTEAFF.

This clone has only one observation. The rearrangement links TRBV7-2 to TRBJ2-5, with D unresolved. Per germline, CDR1 SGHTA and CDR2 FQGNSA. Trimming removed 5 bases from V and 5 bases from J, with 15 bases in between. This CDR3 comprises 14 residues. The CDR3 protein is CASSTMLGKETQYF. The DNA of the CDR3 is TGTGCCAGCAGCACCATGTTGGGGAAGGAGACCCAGTACTTC.

The chain employs TRBV6-5 and TRBJ2-7; 7 bases fit TRBD1. Per germline, CDR1 MNHEY and CDR2 SVGAGI. V lost 5 bases and J lost 3; bases outside the gene matches: 7. This CDR3 is 14 amino acids long. CDR3 coding DNA: TGTGCCAGCAGTCAGGGCAGGGGGTACTACGAGCAGTACTTC. Translated, it gives CASSQGRGYYEQYF.

This clone was recorded only once. J is TRBJ2-3 and V is TRBV28; 7 bases are shared with TRBD2. Germline CDR1 reads MDHEN; CDR2 reads SYDVKM. The V and J ends lost 5 bases and 2 bases, in that order; junction bases with no gene match: 13. The CDR3 runs 17 residues. CDR3 region: CASSPARVGGFTDTQYF. CDR3 sequence (DNA): TGTGCCAGCAGTCCCGCTCGGGTGGGAGGGTTCACAGATACGCAGTATTTT.

V and J are TRBV6-1 and TRBJ2-7, with 7 nucleotides matching TRBD2. After removal of 7 bases from V and 2 bases from J, the junction contained 5 bases not matched to a gene. This CDR3 has 13 amino acids. Germline V lookup: CDR1 MNHNS, CDR2 SASEGT. Here the CDR3 reads CASTSGATYEQYF. The CDR3 DNA is TGTGCCAGCACGAGCGGGGCGACCTACGAGCAGTACTTC.

The rearrangement links TRBV27 to TRBJ2-1; 9 bases are a match to TRBD2. Germline V gene sequence: CDR1 MNHEY, CDR2 SMNVEV (reference sequence). The CDR3 totals 15 residues. Unmatched junction bases numbered 12, after V lost 6 bases and J lost 9 bases. The CDR3 DNA is TGTGCCAGCAGGCCAAGACTAGCGGCCGCCGGTGAGCAGTTCTTC. It codes for CASRPRLAAAGEQFF.

The rearrangement links TRBV7-2 to TRBJ2-7; maybe TRBD2 (6 bases). The V end was cut by 8 bases, the J end by 2 bases, with 13 bases between. Germline V gene lookup returns CDR1 SGHTA and CDR2 FQGNSA. The CDR3 sequence is 13 residues long. The CDR3 DNA reads as TGTGCCAGCTCGCGGGGTCTAACCTACGAGCAGTACTTC. It encodes CASSRGLTYEQYF. Full variable domain (outside the CDR3, taken from reference TRBV7-2 and TRBJ2-7): GAGVSQSPSNKVTEKGKDVELRCDPISGHTALYWYRQSLGQGLEFLIYFQGNSAPDKSGLPSDRFSAERTGGSVSTLTIQRTQQEDSAVYLCASSRGLTYEQYFGPGTRLTVT.